The count of the clone carrying this T cell receptor (beta chain) is one. This table comes from immunoSEQ multiplex PCR, and its TCRdb copy is limited to in-frame clones, with some not included. Of some 130,000 clones listed, roughly 95% are singletons. The data were obtained in a study of control samples from healthy donors and cancer patients. The source is a man aged 25 to 40 in good health. Sample: blood.

The CDR3 spells CASSIVEATNQPQHF. The CDR3 DNA reads TGTGCCAGTAGTATTGTTGAGGCCACCAATCAGCCCCAGCATTTT. The chain uses TRBV19 and TRBJ1-5; D not certain. V was shortened by 3 bases and J by 3 bases, with 12 bases between the two germline ends. The germline gives CDR1 LNHDA, CDR2 SQIVND (reference sequence). The CDR3 runs 15 residues.